A selection of T cell receptor beta chains follows, all from one sample in a study of T cells in Graves' hyperthyroidism and ophthalmopathy. TCRdb analysed the multiplex PCR reads with MiXCR anew, one entry per CDR3 protein. Of around 300,000 distinct CDR3 sequences in the sample, roughly 13% are singletons; the top ten hold approximately 35%. The sequenced material came from blood. The receptors stem from a woman aged 40-49 years with Graves' ophthalmopathy. Both conserved end residues are part of each CDR3. A D gene is named only where the DNA matches it firmly. Only part of the rows carry a size: once, few, many, or a class if the clone is expanded.

J	V	D	size	CDR3	DNA
TRBJ2-5	TRBV10-2	-	many	CASSVGRSKETQYF	TGCGCCAGCAGTGTGGGCAGGAGTAAAGAGACCCAGTACTTC
TRBJ2-2	TRBV6-5	-	many	CASSYSMGGNTGELFF	TGTGCCAGCAGTTACTCCATGGGGGGGAACACCGGGGAGCTGTTTTTT
TRBJ2-2	TRBV5-6	-	-	CASRFNGELFF	TGTGCCAGCAGATTTAACGGGGAGCTGTTTTTT
TRBJ2-1	TRBV19	TRBD1	-	CASNRDRSPGEQFF	TGTGCCAGTAATAGGGACAGATCCCCCGGTGAGCAGTTCTTC
TRBJ1-2	TRBV7-9	-	many	CASSTQGQFYGYTF	TGTGCCAGCAGCACACAAGGACAGTTCTATGGCTACACCTTC
TRBJ1-3	TRBV20-1	-	many	CSARGGAIGNTIYF	TGCAGTGCTAGAGGGGGCGCGATTGGAAACACCATATATTTT
TRBJ2-5	TRBV7-9	TRBD2	-	CASSFGSGLAGETQYF	TGTGCCAGCAGCTTTGGTTCGGGACTAGCTGGAGAGACCCAGTACTTC
TRBJ1-3	TRBV29-1	-	many	CSVEGGGGFSGNTIYF	TGCAGCGTTGAAGGAGGAGGGGGATTCTCTGGAAACACCATATATTTT
TRBJ1-1	TRBV27	-	many	CASSFARDARTEAFF	TGTGCCAGCAGTTTTGCCAGGGACGCCCGTACTGAAGCTTTCTTT
TRBJ1-3	TRBV30	-	-	CAWNHGSGNTIYF	TGTGCCTGGAATCACGGCTCTGGAAACACCATATATTTT
TRBJ2-1	TRBV12-3/TRBV12-4	-	many	CASSLWGASYNEQFF	TGTGCCAGCAGTTTGTGGGGGGCATCCTACAATGAGCAGTTCTTC
TRBJ2-7	TRBV2	-	many	CASVSSGLYEQYF	TGTGCCAGCGTCAGCAGCGGGCTCTACGAGCAGTACTTC
TRBJ2-3	TRBV18	TRBD1	-	CASSPQSPTGGADTQYF	TGTGCCAGCTCACCCCAAAGCCCGACAGGGGGCGCAGATACGCAGTATTTT
TRBJ1-4	TRBV3-1	TRBD1	-	CASSQGQGIEKLFF	TGTGCCAGCAGCCAAGGACAGGGAATCGAAAAACTGTTTTTT
TRBJ2-7	TRBV20-1	TRBD1	many	CSAEPTGGSYEQYF	TGCAGTGCCGAACCGACAGGGGGTTCCTACGAGCAGTACTTC
TRBJ2-1	TRBV6-2/TRBV6-3	-	-	CASTIGPHEQFF	TGTGCCAGCACCATCGGCCCCCATGAGCAGTTCTTC
TRBJ1-1	TRBV2	TRBD1	many	CASSRQGNTEAFF	TGTGCCAGCAGTAGACAGGGGAACACTGAAGCTTTCTTT
TRBJ2-4	TRBV20-1	-	-	CSASSERRAKNIQYF	TGCAGTGCTAGTTCCGAACGCCGAGCCAAAAACATTCAGTACTTC
TRBJ1-6	TRBV20-1	TRBD1	few	CSAQQGSHNSPLHF	TGCAGTGCTCAACAGGGGTCGCATAATTCACCCCTCCACTTT
TRBJ2-1	TRBV20-1	-	-	CSALADKGYNEQFF	TGCAGTGCCCTGGCCGACAAGGGGTACAATGAGCAGTTCTTC
TRBJ2-3	TRBV10-3	-	-	CAISEGDWDTQYF	TGTGCCATCAGTGAAGGAGACTGGGATACGCAGTATTTT
TRBJ2-3	TRBV2	TRBD2	many	CASSAGLAGGPAQYF	TGTGCCAGCAGTGCTGGGCTAGCGGGGGGGCCCGCGCAGTATTTT
TRBJ2-3	TRBV7-9	TRBD1	-	CASVHRDRRGDTQYF	TGTGCCAGCGTCCACCGGGACAGGCGGGGCGATACGCAGTATTTT
TRBJ1-6	TRBV27	-	many	CASTPGGLSPLHF	TGTGCCAGCACCCCCGGGGGGCTTTCACCCCTCCACTTT
TRBJ2-2	TRBV6-1	-	many	CASTPSWRGDLNTGELFF	TGTGCCAGCACTCCCTCCTGGAGGGGGGACCTGAACACCGGGGAGCTGTTTTTT
TRBJ1-6	TRBV6-1	TRBD1	few	CASSPLRDSNSPLHF	TGTGCCAGCAGTCCCCTCCGGGACAGCAATTCACCCCTCCACTTT
TRBJ2-7	TRBV2	-	many	CASSDVPGLNEQYF	TGTGCCAGCAGTGACGTCCCAGGGCTGAACGAGCAGTACTTC
TRBJ1-5	TRBV7-8	-	many	CASSLGGAGLQPQHF	TGTGCCAGCAGCTTAGGGGGCGCAGGGCTTCAGCCCCAGCATTTT
TRBJ2-1	TRBV5-1	TRBD2	few	CASSLIGGDYNEQFF	TGCGCCAGCAGCTTAATCGGGGGGGACTACAATGAGCAGTTCTTC
TRBJ2-3	TRBV24-1	TRBD2	-	CATSDRTSGPNTDTQYF	TGTGCCACCAGTGATAGGACTAGCGGGCCAAACACAGATACGCAGTATTTT
TRBJ1-4	TRBV11-2	-	-	CASSLVRYRVPLANEKLFF	TGTGCCAGCAGCTTAGTAAGGTACAGGGTGCCTCTTGCTAATGAAAAACTGTTTTTT
TRBJ1-5	TRBV12-3/TRBV12-4	-	many	CASSLGGGSNQPQHF	TGTGCCAGCAGTTTAGGGGGGGGAAGCAATCAGCCCCAGCATTTT
TRBJ2-3	TRBV5-8	-	many	CASSIQGFRTDTQYF	TGTGCCAGCAGCATCCAGGGGTTTCGCACAGATACGCAGTATTTT
TRBJ2-5	TRBV3-1	TRBD2	many	CASSRRTSGSAETQYF	TGTGCCAGCAGCCGTAGGACTAGCGGGAGCGCGGAGACCCAGTACTTC
TRBJ2-7	TRBV20-1	-	-	CSAWENEQYF	TGCAGCGCTTGGGAAAACGAGCAGTACTTC
TRBJ1-1	TRBV27	-	many	CASSLSTGYTEAFF	TGTGCCAGCAGTTTGAGCACAGGGTACACTGAAGCTTTCTTT
TRBJ2-1	TRBV27	TRBD2	many	CASSWGGVGLGQFF	TGTGCCAGCAGTTGGGGGGGAGTGGGATTGGGGCAGTTCTTC
TRBJ1-1	TRBV29-1	-	many	CSALPWTDYNTEAFF	TGCAGCGCCCTGCCTTGGACAGATTACAACACTGAAGCTTTCTTT
TRBJ2-7	TRBV30	-	-	CAWITRRDDPYEQYF	TGTGCCTGGATCACCCGGAGGGACGACCCCTACGAGCAGTACTTC
TRBJ1-2	TRBV6-1	-	many	CASRAGTYSGYTF	TGTGCCAGCAGGGCCGGGACATACTCTGGCTACACCTTC
TRBJ2-1	TRBV5-1	-	-	CASSAFQNEQFF	TGCGCCAGCAGCGCCTTTCAGAATGAGCAGTTCTTC
TRBJ1-6	TRBV6-1	-	many	CASSESPGGNSPLHF	TGTGCCAGCAGTGAAAGCCCGGGAGGGAATTCACCCCTCCACTTT
TRBJ2-1	TRBV20-1	-	many	CSARDLGTADNEQFF	TGCAGTGCTAGAGATCTTGGGACGGCTGACAATGAGCAGTTCTTC
TRBJ2-7	TRBV3-1	TRBD2	many	CASSHASGGYEQYF	TGTGCCAGCAGCCACGCTAGCGGGGGCTACGAGCAGTACTTC